These T cell receptor beta chains were read from a single sample in a study of technical replicates of blood from four donors. Only in-frame clones appear in the TCRdb table, and some are missing; sequencing was by immunoSEQ multiplex PCR. This table has about 76,000 clones, around 94% appearing once. Sequenced input: T cells isolated from PBMCs. These receptors were taken from a human donor in good health. The CDR3 runs from the conserved cysteine through the conserved F or W. The D gene is left open where the match is weak. Clone size is given for some rows only: seen once, a few or many times, or a class if the clone is expanded.

j_call | v_call | clone_size | d_call | cdr3_aa | cdr3_nt
TRBJ1-1 | TRBV19 | - | TRBD1 | CASSIADRVRTEAFF | TGTGCCAGTAGTATAGCAGACAGGGTAAGGACTGAAGCTTTCTTT
TRBJ1-5 | TRBV30 | - | - | CAWSDNSNQPQHF | TGTGCCTGGAGTGATAATAGCAATCAGCCCCAGCATTTT
TRBJ1-1 | TRBV5-6 | - | - | CASSLRGGEDTEAFF | TGTGCCAGCAGCTTGAGAGGTGGGGAGGACACTGAAGCTTTCTTT
TRBJ2-5 | TRBV19 | - | TRBD2 | CASSMLAAGETQYF | TGTGCCAGTAGTATGCTAGCGGCAGGGGAGACCCAGTACTTC
TRBJ2-2 | TRBV27 | few | - | CASSWDSAGELFF | TGTGCCAGCAGTTGGGACTCTGCCGGGGAGCTGTTTTTT
TRBJ1-4 | TRBV19 | - | - | CASPRQHLGEKLFF | TGTGCCAGTCCTAGACAGCACCTCGGGGAAAAACTGTTTTTT
TRBJ1-2 | TRBV6-1 | - | - | CASSEWRDYGYTF | TGTGCCAGCAGTGAATGGAGGGACTATGGCTACACCTTC
TRBJ1-2 | TRBV30 | - | TRBD1 | CAWSTGDDGYTF | TGTGCCTGGTCTACAGGGGACGATGGCTACACCTTC
TRBJ2-1 | TRBV7-9 | - | TRBD2 | CASSYRGTSGMANEQFF | TGTGCCAGCAGCTACAGGGGGACTAGCGGAATGGCAAATGAGCAGTTCTTC
TRBJ1-2 | TRBV11-3 | - | TRBD1 | CASSSRDRDYGYTF | TGTGCCAGCAGCTCCCGGGACAGGGACTATGGCTACACCTTC
TRBJ1-4 | TRBV9 | - | - | CASSPLVSDEKLFF | TGTGCCAGCAGCCCCTTGGTGTCGGATGAAAAACTGTTTTTT
TRBJ2-5 | TRBV7-9 | once | TRBD2 | CASSLGISSGSWETQYF | TGTGCCAGCAGCTTAGGGATATCCAGCGGGAGCTGGGAGACCCAGTACTTC
TRBJ1-3 | TRBV6-5 | - | - | CASSYRLGRNTIYF | TGTGCCAGCAGTTACAGACTAGGGAGGAACACCATATATTTT
TRBJ2-7 | TRBV7-9 | - | TRBD1 | CASNIGGTGAYEQYF | TGTGCCAGCAATATAGGAGGGACAGGAGCCTACGAGCAGTACTTC
TRBJ1-2 | TRBV5-4 | - | TRBD1 | CASSSRDRGFGYGYTF | TGTGCCAGCAGCTCCCGGGACAGGGGTTTTGGCTATGGCTACACCTTC
TRBJ2-5 | TRBV6-6 | once | - | CASSSEETQYF | TGTGCCAGCAGTTCCGAAGAGACCCAGTACTTC
TRBJ1-6 | TRBV6-5 | - | - | CASSYAGHNSPLHF | TGTGCCAGCAGTTACGCGGGACATAATTCACCCCTCCACTTT
TRBJ2-5 | TRBV7-9 | - | TRBD1 | CASSPSAGGETQYF | TGTGCCAGCAGCCCAAGCGCAGGGGGAGAGACCCAGTACTTC
TRBJ1-3 | TRBV7-2 | - | - | CASSPNRAGNTIYF | TGTGCCAGCAGCCCGAACAGGGCTGGAAACACCATATATTTT
TRBJ1-1 | TRBV11-3 | - | - | CASSLGGEAYMNTEAFF | TGTGCCAGCAGCTTAGGAGGCGAGGCCTACATGAACACTGAAGCTTTCTTT
TRBJ2-7 | TRBV7-7 | - | TRBD2 | CASSLGTSGSYEQYF | TGTGCCAGCAGCTTAGGGACTAGCGGGAGCTACGAGCAGTACTTC
TRBJ2-7 | TRBV9 | - | TRBD2 | CASSPRLAGGEQYF | TGTGCCAGCAGCCCCCGACTAGCGGGAGGCGAGCAGTACTTC
TRBJ1-3 | TRBV10-3 | once | - | CAISEGLTSGNTIYF | TGTGCCATCAGTGAGGGACTGACCTCTGGAAACACCATATATTTT
TRBJ2-3 | TRBV11-2 | - | TRBD2 | CASSFAGRTSGGDTQYF | TGTGCCAGCAGCTTCGCGGGGAGGACTAGCGGGGGGGATACGCAGTATTTT
TRBJ2-3 | TRBV19 | - | TRBD2 | CASSIDRTSGTDTQYF | TGTGCCAGTAGTATAGATAGGACTAGCGGCACAGATACGCAGTATTTT
TRBJ2-7 | TRBV4-3 | - | - | CASSQDNGALGVLHEQYF | TGCGCCAGCAGCCAAGATAATGGGGCCCTGGGCGTACTGCACGAGCAGTACTTC
TRBJ2-5 | TRBV5-1 | - | TRBD2 | CASSLSGGRVETQYF | TGCGCCAGCAGCCTCTCCGGCGGGAGAGTGGAGACCCAGTACTTC
TRBJ2-1 | TRBV27 | - | TRBD2 | CASRASTSGAYNEQFF | TGTGCCAGCAGAGCCTCCACTAGCGGAGCCTACAATGAGCAGTTCTTC
TRBJ2-3 | TRBV4-3 | - | TRBD2 | CASSQDFWREDTDTQYF | TGCGCCAGCAGCCAAGACTTTTGGCGGGAGGACACAGATACGCAGTATTTT
TRBJ2-3 | TRBV28 | - | - | CASSLPSTDTQYF | TGTGCCAGCAGTCTACCTAGCACAGATACGCAGTATTTT
TRBJ2-3 | TRBV30 | - | - | CAWRRLANGGDTQYF | TGTGCCTGGAGAAGATTGGCTAACGGCGGAGATACGCAGTATTTT
TRBJ1-1 | TRBV2 | - | TRBD1 | CAGRQGPEAFF | TGTGCCGGTCGACAGGGCCCCGAAGCTTTCTTT
TRBJ1-1 | TRBV7-3 | - | - | CASSLTGADYTEAFF | TGTGCCAGCAGCTTAACTGGCGCGGATTACACTGAAGCTTTCTTT
TRBJ2-1 | TRBV7-9 | - | TRBD1 | CASSITTGSMYNEQFF | TGTGCCAGCAGTATCACGACAGGGAGTATGTACAATGAGCAGTTCTTC
TRBJ2-7 | TRBV15 | - | TRBD2 | CATSLLAGISEQYF | TGTGCCACCAGCCTACTAGCGGGTATTTCCGAGCAGTACTTC
TRBJ2-7 | TRBV2 | - | TRBD1 | CASNPRTGSYEQYF | TGCGCCAGCAATCCCAGGACAGGGTCCTACGAGCAGTACTTC
TRBJ2-5 | TRBV5-4 | - | - | CASSLSGPQQETQYF | TGTGCCAGCAGCTTGAGCGGGCCACAGCAAGAGACCCAGTACTTC
TRBJ1-4 | TRBV29-1 | - | TRBD1 | CSAGTGTNEKLFF | TGCAGCGCAGGGACAGGAACTAATGAAAAACTGTTTTTT
TRBJ2-5 | TRBV9 | - | - | CASSVSSMETQYF | TGTGCCAGCAGCGTAAGTAGCATGGAGACCCAGTACTTC
TRBJ1-1 | TRBV7-9 | - | - | CASSFQEVTEAFF | TGTGCCAGCAGCTTCCAGGAGGTAACTGAAGCTTTCTTT
TRBJ2-7 | TRBV5-1 | once | - | CASSLDRLYEQYF | TGCGCCAGCAGCTTGGACAGGCTATACGAGCAGTACTTC
TRBJ2-3 | TRBV10-3 | - | TRBD1 | CAISEDRGEDTQYF | TGTGCCATCAGTGAGGACAGGGGGGAAGATACGCAGTATTTT
TRBJ1-1 | TRBV5-1 | - | - | CASSAFRGGVNTEAFF | TGCGCCAGCAGCGCCTTCAGGGGAGGGGTGAACACTGAAGCTTTCTTT
TRBJ2-1 | TRBV6-1 | - | - | CASSGLGVSGEQFF | TGTGCCAGCAGTGGACTAGGAGTGAGCGGGGAGCAGTTCTTC
TRBJ1-1 | TRBV9 | - | - | CASSVTDMNTEAFF | TGTGCCAGCAGCGTAACGGACATGAACACTGAAGCTTTCTTT
TRBJ1-4 | TRBV29-1 | - | TRBD1 | CSVEGTGEGYEKLFF | TGCAGCGTTGAAGGGACAGGGGAAGGATATGAAAAACTGTTTTTT
TRBJ1-1 | TRBV7-2 | - | - | CASSEVVDTEAFF | TGTGCCAGCAGCGAGGTTGTTGACACTGAAGCTTTCTTT
TRBJ1-1 | TRBV5-6 | - | - | CASSPWGLWNTEAFF | TGTGCCAGCAGCCCGTGGGGGCTATGGAACACTGAAGCTTTCTTT
TRBJ2-1 | TRBV4-1 | - | TRBD2 | CASSQRLALDEQFF | TGCGCCAGCAGCCAGAGACTAGCCCTTGATGAGCAGTTCTTC
TRBJ2-2 | TRBV19 | - | - | CASSPRLGGPGELFF | TGTGCCAGTAGCCCCCGACTAGGCGGTCCCGGGGAGCTGTTTTTT
TRBJ1-2 | TRBV5-5 | - | TRBD1 | CASSLLGTGAYGYTF | TGTGCCAGCAGCTTATTGGGGACAGGGGCCTATGGCTACACCTTC
TRBJ2-5 | TRBV11-2 | - | TRBD1 | CASSFYLDRGRLEETQYF | TGTGCCAGCAGCTTTTATTTGGACAGGGGGCGCTTGGAAGAGACCCAGTACTTC